This is a list of T cell receptor beta chains from one sample in a study of T cell repertoires in cytomegalovirus infection. TCRdb itself ran the reads through MiXCR, one entry per CDR3 protein. Of hundreds of thousands of distinct CDR3 sequences listed, about 33% are singletons. These TCRs are of unknown antigen specificity. The source material was cultured PBMCs, sampled from culture after CMV antigen stimulation. The receptors stem from a human donor in good health (CMV status not recorded). Some clones in this sample may be carry-over from other donors' samples. Each CDR3 is given with its conserved first and last residue. Fields, in order: D gene, V gene, clone size, J gene, CDR3 DNA, CDR3 protein. A D gene is named only where the DNA matches it firmly. Size is omitted from some rows. Given values are once, few, many or a class for expanded clones.

-,TRBV12-3/TRBV12-4,-,TRBJ1-1,TGTGCCAGCAGTTTAAGTATCCCCGGGGCTTTCTTT,CASSLSIPGAFF
TRBD1,TRBV7-9,many,TRBJ2-5,TGTGCCAGCAGCCCTTCGGACAGGGGAGAGACCCAGTACTTC,CASSPSDRGETQYF
TRBD2,TRBV7-6,few,TRBJ2-1,TGTGCCAGCAGCTTAAAAGCGGGGGGCCAGAATGAGCAGTTCTTC,CASSLKAGGQNEQFF
TRBD2,TRBV25-1,-,TRBJ2-3,TGTGCCAGTGCGACTAGCGGTAGCACAGATACGCAGTATTTT,CASATSGSTDTQYF
-,TRBV5-1,-,TRBJ2-1,TGCGCCAGCAGCTTGGACGGACATCGAGGTGGGGAGCAGTTCTTC,CASSLDGHRGGEQFF
-,TRBV28,-,TRBJ1-1,TGTGCCAGCAATCCACACCCGGCAGGGACAGAAGCTTTCTTT,CASNPHPAGTEAFF
-,TRBV7-2,many,TRBJ2-7,TGTGCCAGCAGCTTATCTTCCTACGAGCAGTACTTC,CASSLSSYEQYF
-,TRBV18,few,TRBJ1-5,TGTGCCAGTTCCGAGGCCAGCAATCAGCCCCAGCATTTT,CASSEASNQPQHF
-,TRBV7-6,-,TRBJ2-1,TGTGCCAGCAGCTTTGAGCACCCGGCCTATGAGCAGTTCTTC,CASSFEHPAYEQFF
-,TRBV19,-,TRBJ1-6,TGTGCCAGTAGTATAGGGGCGAACGGAAATTCACCCCTCCACTTT,CASSIGANGNSPLHF
TRBD2,TRBV5-4,few,TRBJ2-1,TGTGCCAGCAGCTTTGGACTAGAGGGATCCAATGAGCAGTTCTTC,CASSFGLEGSNEQFF
-,TRBV7-9,few,TRBJ1-4,TGTGCCAGCAGCCTCAGTACGTTCAATGAAAAACTGTTTTTT,CASSLSTFNEKLFF
-,TRBV18,few,TRBJ2-5,TGTGCCAGCTCACCTGGGATGGGGGAGACCCAGTACTTC,CASSPGMGETQYF
-,TRBV5-6,-,TRBJ1-2,TGTGCCAGCAGCTCCGCATCCTCCTATGGCTACACCTTC,CASSSASSYGYTF
TRBD1,TRBV2,-,TRBJ2-1,TGTGCCAGCAGCCGCTCCGGGACAGGGGGTGTGTATGAGCAGTTCTTC,CASSRSGTGGVYEQFF
-,TRBV7-9,-,TRBJ1-1,TGTGCCAGCAGCTTAGTTGTGTCAGGGAACACTGAAGCTTTCTTT,CASSLVVSGNTEAFF
-,TRBV6-2/TRBV6-3,-,TRBJ2-5,TGTGCCAGCACCGAAGGGGGAGAGACCCAGTACTTC,CASTEGGETQYF
TRBD1,TRBV4-1,few,TRBJ1-6,TGCGCCAGCAACCAAGGAGGGACAGCAAGCTCCTATAATTCACCCCTCCACTTT,CASNQGGTASSYNSPLHF
TRBD1,TRBV5-4,-,TRBJ1-2,TGTGCCAGCAGGCCGGACAGGGGTTCTGGCTACATCTTC,CASRPDRGSGYIF
-,TRBV28,few,TRBJ2-2,TGTGCCAGCAGTTTACAGGGTGCCGGGGAGCTGTTTTTT,CASSLQGAGELFF
-,TRBV11-2,once,TRBJ2-7,TGTGCCAGCAGCTTTTCAGGGATGCCCTACGAGCAGTACTTC,CASSFSGMPYEQYF
-,TRBV7-8,-,TRBJ2-7,TGTGCCAGCAGCTTCGACAGTAACTACGAGCAGTACTTC,CASSFDSNYEQYF
-,TRBV7-6,-,TRBJ2-7,TGTGCCAGCACCCCGGGGGTCTCGTCATACGAGCAGTACTTC,CASTPGVSSYEQYF
-,TRBV7-8,-,TRBJ2-1,TGTGCCAGCAGCCCGAGGGGCCTAGCCATGGTGCTAGGGCACAATGAGCAGTTCTTC,CASSPRGLAMVLGHNEQFF
TRBD2,TRBV20-1,-,TRBJ2-7,TGCAGTGCTAGCCGCGGGAGTGTTTACGAGCAGTACTTC,CSASRGSVYEQYF
-,TRBV7-9,once,TRBJ2-7,TGTGCCAGCAGCTTAGGCTTTAGGCTCCACGAGCAGTACTTC,CASSLGFRLHEQYF
-,TRBV7-2,many,TRBJ2-3,TGTGCCAGCAGTGTCGGGCCAAACTCAGATACGCAGTATTTT,CASSVGPNSDTQYF
-,TRBV19,-,TRBJ2-1,TGTGCCAGTAGTGCTTCCCCCGGGGATGAGCAGTTCTTC,CASSASPGDEQFF
-,TRBV27,-,TRBJ2-7,TGTGCCAGCAGTCGAGGGACTGAAAGGTTCTACGAGCAGTACTTC,CASSRGTERFYEQYF
-,TRBV28,-,TRBJ1-5,TGTGCCAGCACAAGGGGGTACAATCAGCCCCAGCATTTT,CASTRGYNQPQHF
-,TRBV5-6,-,TRBJ1-2,TGTGCCAGCAGCCATGCCCCAAGCTCTGGCTACACCTTC,CASSHAPSSGYTF